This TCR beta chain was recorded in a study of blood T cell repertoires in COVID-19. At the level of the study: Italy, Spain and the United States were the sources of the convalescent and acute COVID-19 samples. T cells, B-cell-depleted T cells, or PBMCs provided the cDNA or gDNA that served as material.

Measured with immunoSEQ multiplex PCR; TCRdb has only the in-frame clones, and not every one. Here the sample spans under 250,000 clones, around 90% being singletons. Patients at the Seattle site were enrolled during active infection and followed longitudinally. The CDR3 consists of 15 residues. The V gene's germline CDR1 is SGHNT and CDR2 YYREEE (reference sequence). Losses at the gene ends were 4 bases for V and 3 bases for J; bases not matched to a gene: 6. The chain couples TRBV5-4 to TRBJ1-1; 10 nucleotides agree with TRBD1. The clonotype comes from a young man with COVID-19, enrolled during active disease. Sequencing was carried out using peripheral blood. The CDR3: CASSDVTGGYTEAFF. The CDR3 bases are TGTGCCAGCAGCGATGTGACAGGGGGCTACACTGAAGCTTTCTTT.